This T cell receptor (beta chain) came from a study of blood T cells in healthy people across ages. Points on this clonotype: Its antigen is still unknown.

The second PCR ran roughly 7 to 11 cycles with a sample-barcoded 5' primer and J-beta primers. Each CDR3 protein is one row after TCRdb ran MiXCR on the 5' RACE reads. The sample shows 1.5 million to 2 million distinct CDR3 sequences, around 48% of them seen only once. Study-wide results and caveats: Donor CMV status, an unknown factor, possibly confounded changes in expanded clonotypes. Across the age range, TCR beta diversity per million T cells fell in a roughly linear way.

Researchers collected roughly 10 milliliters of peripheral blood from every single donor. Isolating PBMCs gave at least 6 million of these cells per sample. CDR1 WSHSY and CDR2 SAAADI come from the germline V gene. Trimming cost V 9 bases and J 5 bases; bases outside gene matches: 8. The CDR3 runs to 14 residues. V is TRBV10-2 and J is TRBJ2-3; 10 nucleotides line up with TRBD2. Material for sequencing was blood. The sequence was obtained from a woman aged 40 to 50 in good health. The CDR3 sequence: CASNSGGARDTQYF. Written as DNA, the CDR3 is TGCGCCAGTAACAGCGGGGGGGCCAGAGATACGCAGTATTTT.